This TCR beta chain appears in the sequencing data of a study of T-cell memory formation after mild COVID-19. On the study more broadly: TCR clusters were largely donor specific. Study findings and constraints: For contracting clones, CD4+ ones sat mainly in CM and EM, CD8+ in EMRA.

TCRdb redid the calling of the 5' RACE reads with MiXCR, one entry per CDR3 protein. The data contain about 360,000 distinct CDR3 sequences, under 15% of them singletons. Trimming cost V 3 bases and J 2 bases, with 10 bases left between them. The CDR3 loop spans 14 amino acids. In germline, CDR1 is SGHRS, CDR2 YFSETQ. Regarding this clonotype: Its antigen is unknown.

The clonotype comes from a man aged 18 to 30 who had mild COVID-19 (a few samples of this study predate the infection). Cell type and time point are not known. The chain joins TRBV5-1 to TRBJ2-3; D is possibly TRBD1 (5 bases). Sequencing used PBMCs or a T cell subset sorted from them (not recorded which). This CDR3 reads CASSSDSVTDTQYF. CDR3 DNA: TGCGCCAGCAGCTCCGACAGTGTCACAGATACGCAGTATTTT.